This entry features one T cell receptor (beta chain) sequence. As yet, its antigen is unknown. The data derive from a study of T cells in Graves' hyperthyroidism and ophthalmopathy. General observations from the study: The authors' 13 V-J model separated ophthalmopathy from stable hyperthyroidism.

From germline, CDR1 is SGDLS and CDR2 YYNGEE. The V end lost 0 bases, the J end lost 0 bases, and 15 bases lay between the germline ends. The length of the CDR3 is 18 residues. Template material for amplifying TCR beta CDR3 regions consisted of RNA transcripts. First-round RT-PCR with HTBI primers amplified the TCR CDR3 region. Each CDR3 protein gets one entry after TCRdb re-called the multiplex PCR reads with MiXCR. The sample has a few hundred thousand distinct CDR3 sequences, 13% to 15% seen once. Those with hyperthyroidism were 18 to 65 years old, newly diagnosed, and ill for under 2 months. Criteria for exclusion of patients were uncontrolled infection, other autoimmune disease, pregnancy or lactation. Diagnoses rested on clinical symptoms, serum thyroxine and TRAb, thyroid ultrasound and orbital computed tomography.

Sequencing input: blood. The TCR originated in a woman in her thirties or forties with Graves' hyperthyroidism. V usage is TRBV9 and J usage is TRBJ1-4; possible D gene TRBD1, 6 bases. Here the CDR3 DNA reads TGTGCCAGCAGCGTAGCCCCGACAGGATTTGCAACTAATGAAAAACTGTTTTTT. Encoded protein: CASSVAPTGFATNEKLFF.